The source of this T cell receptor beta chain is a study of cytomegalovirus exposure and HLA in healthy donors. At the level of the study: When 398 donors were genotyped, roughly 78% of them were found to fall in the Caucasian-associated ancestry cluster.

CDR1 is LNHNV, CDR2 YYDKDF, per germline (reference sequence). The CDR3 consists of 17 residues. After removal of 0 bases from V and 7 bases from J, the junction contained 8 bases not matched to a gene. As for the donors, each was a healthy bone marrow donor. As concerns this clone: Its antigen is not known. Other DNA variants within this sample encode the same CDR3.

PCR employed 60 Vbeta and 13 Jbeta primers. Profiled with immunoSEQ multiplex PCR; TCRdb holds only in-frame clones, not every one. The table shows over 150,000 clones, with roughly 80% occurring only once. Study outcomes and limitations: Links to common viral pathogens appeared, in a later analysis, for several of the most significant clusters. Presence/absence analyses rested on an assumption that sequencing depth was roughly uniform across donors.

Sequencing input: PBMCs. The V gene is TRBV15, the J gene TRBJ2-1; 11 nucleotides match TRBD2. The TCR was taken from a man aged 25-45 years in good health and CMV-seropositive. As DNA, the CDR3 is TGTGCCACCAGCAGAGATACCGGACTAGCGGGCGCAAATGAGCAGTTCTTC. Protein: CATSRDTGLAGANEQFF.